One T cell receptor (beta chain) is described in this entry. Its specificity is not known. This entry belongs to a study of blood T cells in healthy people across ages. Whole-study results and caveats: Donors of long life had a larger count of naive CD4+ cells and greater diversity than aged donors.

The CDR3 sequence is 16 residues long. The germline V gene has CDR1 SGHTA and CDR2 FQGNSA. V was pared by 1 base and J by 6 bases, with 19 bases between. A sample-barcoded 5' primer and a J-beta primer mix were used in a second PCR of about 6 to 12 cycles. TCRdb re-derived calls from the 5' RACE reads in MiXCR, one entry per CDR3 protein. The sample has hundreds of thousands of distinct CDR3 sequences, about 45% seen once. The chain is built from TRBV7-2 and TRBJ2-7; TRBD1 or TRBD2 may be the D gene (5 bases each). The sequenced sample was blood. This TCR derives from a man older than 75 in good health. The CDR3 region is CASSLDPGASRCEQYF. Here the CDR3 DNA reads TGTGCCAGCAGCTTAGACCCCGGGGCTAGCAGGTGCGAGCAGTACTTC.